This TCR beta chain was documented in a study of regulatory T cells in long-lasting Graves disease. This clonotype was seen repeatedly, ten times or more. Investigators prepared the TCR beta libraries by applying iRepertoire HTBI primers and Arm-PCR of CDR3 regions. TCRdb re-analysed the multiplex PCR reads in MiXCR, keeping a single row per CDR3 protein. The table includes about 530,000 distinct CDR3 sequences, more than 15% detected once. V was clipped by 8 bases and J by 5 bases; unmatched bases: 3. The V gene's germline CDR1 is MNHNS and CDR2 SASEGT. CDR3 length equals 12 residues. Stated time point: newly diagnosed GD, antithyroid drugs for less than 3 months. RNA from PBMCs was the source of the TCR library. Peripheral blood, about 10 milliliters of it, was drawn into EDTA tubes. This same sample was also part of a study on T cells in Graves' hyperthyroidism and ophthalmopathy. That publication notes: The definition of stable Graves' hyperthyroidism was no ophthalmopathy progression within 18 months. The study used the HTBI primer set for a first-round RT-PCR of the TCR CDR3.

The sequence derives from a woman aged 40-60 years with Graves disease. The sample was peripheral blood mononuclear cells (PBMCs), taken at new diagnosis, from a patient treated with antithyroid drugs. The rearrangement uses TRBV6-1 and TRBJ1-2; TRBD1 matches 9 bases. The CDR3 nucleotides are TGTGCCAGCGGGACAGGGACTTATGGCTACACCTTC. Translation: CASGTGTYGYTF.